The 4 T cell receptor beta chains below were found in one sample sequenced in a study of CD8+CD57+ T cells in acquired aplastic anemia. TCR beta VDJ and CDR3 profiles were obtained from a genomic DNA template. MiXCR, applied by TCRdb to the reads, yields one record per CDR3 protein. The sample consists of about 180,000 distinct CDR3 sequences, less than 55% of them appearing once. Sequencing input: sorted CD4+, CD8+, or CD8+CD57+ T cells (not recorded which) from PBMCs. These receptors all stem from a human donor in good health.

As DNA, the CDR3 is TGTGCCACCAGCAGCCTGACCGGGACTAGCTTCTACAATGAGCAGTTCTTC. The encoded protein is CATSSLTGTSFYNEQFF. The rearrangement joins TRBV15 to TRBJ2-1; 9 bases are shared with TRBD2. The trim removed 3 bases at V and 3 bases at J, leaving 9 bases unmatched. The V gene's germline CDR1 is LNHNV and CDR2 YYDKDF (reference sequence). This CDR3 region has 17 residues.

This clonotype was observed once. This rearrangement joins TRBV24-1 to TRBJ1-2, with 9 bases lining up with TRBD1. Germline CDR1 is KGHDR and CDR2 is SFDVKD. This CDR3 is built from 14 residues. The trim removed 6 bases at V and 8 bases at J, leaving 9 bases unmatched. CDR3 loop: CATSPGGTGNGYTF. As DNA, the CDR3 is TGTGCCACCAGTCCGGGGGGGACAGGGAACGGCTACACCTTC.

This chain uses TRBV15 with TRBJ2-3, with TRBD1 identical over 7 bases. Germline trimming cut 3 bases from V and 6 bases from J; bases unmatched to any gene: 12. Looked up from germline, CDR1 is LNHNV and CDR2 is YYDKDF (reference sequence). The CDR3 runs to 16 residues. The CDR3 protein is CATSRASGQSGDTQYF. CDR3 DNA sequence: TGTGCCACCAGCAGGGCTTCGGGACAGTCAGGGGATACGCAGTATTTT.

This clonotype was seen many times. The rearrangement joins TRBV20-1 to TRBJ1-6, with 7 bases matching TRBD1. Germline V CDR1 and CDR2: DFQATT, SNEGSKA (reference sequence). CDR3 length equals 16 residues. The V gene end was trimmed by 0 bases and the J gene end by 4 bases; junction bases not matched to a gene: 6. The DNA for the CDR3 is TGCAGTGCTAGAGAAGGAGGGACAGTTTATAATTCACCCCTCCACTTT. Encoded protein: CSAREGGTVYNSPLHF.